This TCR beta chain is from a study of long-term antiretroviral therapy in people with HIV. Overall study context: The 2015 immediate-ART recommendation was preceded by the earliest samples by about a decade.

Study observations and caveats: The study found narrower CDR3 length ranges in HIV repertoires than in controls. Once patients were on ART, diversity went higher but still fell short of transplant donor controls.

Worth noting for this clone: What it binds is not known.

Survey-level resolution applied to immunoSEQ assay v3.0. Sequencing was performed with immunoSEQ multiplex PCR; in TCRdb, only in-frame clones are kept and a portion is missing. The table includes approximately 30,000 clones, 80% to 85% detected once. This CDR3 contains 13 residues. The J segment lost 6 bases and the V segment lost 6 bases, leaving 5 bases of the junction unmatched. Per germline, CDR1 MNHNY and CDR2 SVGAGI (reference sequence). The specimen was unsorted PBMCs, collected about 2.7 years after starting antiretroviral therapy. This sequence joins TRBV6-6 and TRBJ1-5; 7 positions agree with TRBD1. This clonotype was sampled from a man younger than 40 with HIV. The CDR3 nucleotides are TGTGCCAGCAGCACAGGGGAAACTCAGCCCCAGCATTTT. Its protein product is CASSTGETQPQHF.